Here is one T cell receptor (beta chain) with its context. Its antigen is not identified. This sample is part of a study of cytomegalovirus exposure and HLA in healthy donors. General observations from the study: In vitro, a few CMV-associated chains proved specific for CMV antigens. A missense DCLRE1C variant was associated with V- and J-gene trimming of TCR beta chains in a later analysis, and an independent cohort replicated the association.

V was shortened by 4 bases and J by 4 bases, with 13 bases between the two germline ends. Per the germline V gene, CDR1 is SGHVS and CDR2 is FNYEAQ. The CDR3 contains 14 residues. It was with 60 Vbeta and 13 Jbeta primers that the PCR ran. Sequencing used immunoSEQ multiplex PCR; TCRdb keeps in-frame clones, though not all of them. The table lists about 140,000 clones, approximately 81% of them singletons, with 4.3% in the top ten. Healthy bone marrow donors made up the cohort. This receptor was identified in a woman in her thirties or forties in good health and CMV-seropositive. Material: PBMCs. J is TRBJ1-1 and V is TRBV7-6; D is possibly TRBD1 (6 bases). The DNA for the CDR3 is TGTGCCAGCAGCTCCACGGGGGGGCCCACTGAAGCTTTCTTT. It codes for CASSSTGGPTEAFF.